This entry lists 21 T cell receptor beta chains sequenced from one sample in a study of blood T cell repertoires in COVID-19 (dated by TCRdb to about 2020). Receptor libraries were prepared by the immunoSEQ multiplex PCR assay. TCRdb's version of the immuneACCESS table is confined to in-frame rearrangements and falls short of the full clone set. An unresolved V gene accounts for under half of the shortfall where checked; the remainder is of unknown origin. In all, the sample holds a few hundred thousand clones, and about 90% of those were seen once. Together, the top ten hold roughly 0.78% of the sample. The sequencing sample was made of peripheral blood. The receptor set was obtained from a man aged 18 to 35 with COVID-19, enrolled during active disease.

The chain joins TRBV3-1 (or the pseudogene TRBV3-2) to TRBJ2-5; possible D gene TRBD2, 6 bases. Trimming took off 6 bases at V and 2 bases at J, with 13 bases between the two ends. This CDR3 contains 14 residues. CDR1 and CDR2 (germline): LGHDT, YNNKEL (reference sequence). CDR3 region: CASRESTRQETQYF. CDR3 nucleotides: TGTGCCAGCAGAGAATCGACTAGGCAAGAGACCCAGTACTTC.

This chain links TRBV10-3 with TRBJ1-6; 7 bases are shared with TRBD1. J was trimmed by 8 bases and V by 10 bases; bases with no gene match: 11. Germline V gives CDR1 ENHRY, CDR2 SYGVKD. The CDR3 has 14 residues. The CDR3 DNA follows: TGTGCCACAAGACAGGGTACTAGTTATTCACCCCTCCACTTT. Protein: CATRQGTSYSPLHF.

This chain links TRBV4-1 with TRBJ2-1; 11 nucleotides line up with TRBD2. CDR1 is MGHRA and CDR2 is YSYEKL in the germline V gene. The CDR3 runs 17 residues. The junction had 6 bases not matched to a gene; V was cut back by 1 base and J by 4 bases. CDR3 protein: CASSQVLAGAAYNEQFF. In DNA, the CDR3 is TGCGCCAGCAGCCAAGTACTAGCGGGAGCGGCTTACAATGAGCAGTTCTTC.

The rearrangement joins TRBV9 to TRBJ1-3; no reliable D call. CDR3 length: 16 residues. CDR1 is SGDLS and CDR2 is YYNGEE in the germline V gene. Trimming removed 4 bases at V and 0 bases at J, with 14 bases between. Here the CDR3 reads CASSPYETGSGNTIYF. The CDR3 nucleotides read TGTGCCAGCAGCCCCTATGAGACGGGCTCTGGAAACACCATATATTTT.

This clone was observed a few times. J is TRBJ2-1 and V is TRBV7-8; 9 bases are shared with TRBD1. The length of the CDR3 is 15 residues. Germline CDR1 is SGHVS and CDR2 is FQNEAQ. Unmatched junction bases numbered 9, after V lost 4 bases and J lost 8 bases. The CDR3 bases are TGTGCCAGCAGCTATTTCCGGGACAGGGTATATGAGCAGTTCTTC. It encodes CASSYFRDRVYEQFF. Variable domain in full (rest from reference TRBV7-8 and TRBJ2-1): GAGVSQSPRYKVAKRGQDVALRCDPISGHVSLFWYQQALGQGPEFLTYFQNEAQLDKSGLPSDRFFAERPEGSVSTLKIQRTQQEDSAVYLCASSYFRDRVYEQFFGPGTRLTVL.

This rearrangement joins TRBV15 to TRBJ2-7; unclear D gene. The CDR3 covers 12 residues. Germline loops: CDR1 LNHNV, CDR2 YYDKDF (reference sequence). The V gene lost 0 bases and the J gene lost 6 bases, with 6 bases spanning the gap. In nucleotides, the CDR3 is TGTGCCACCAGCAGAGATACAAGCGAGCAGTACTTC. This gives the protein CATSRDTSEQYF.

The J gene is TRBJ2-3, the V gene TRBV11-3; TRBD2 is a possible D gene (6 bases). This CDR3 has 14 amino acids. Germline V gene data show CDR1 as SGHNT and CDR2 as YENEEA. Trimming cost V 1 base and J 4 bases, with 9 bases left between them. The CDR3 DNA reads TGTGCCAGCAGCTTAGGGGACTCACCAGATACGCAGTATTTT. It yields the protein CASSLGDSPDTQYF.

The J gene is TRBJ1-1, the V gene TRBV27; 9 nucleotides match TRBD1. The CDR3 covers 14 residues. Germline trimming cut 5 bases from V and 9 bases from J; bases unmatched to any gene: 10. Germline CDR1 MNHEY, CDR2 SMNVEV (reference sequence). The CDR3 region has the DNA TGTGCCAGCAGTCCCCGGACAGGGGCGTTGAAAGCTTTCTTT. This gives the protein CASSPRTGALKAFF.

This clone was seen just once. The chain employs TRBV2 and TRBJ1-1; D not certain. The CDR3 is 13 amino acids. Looked up from germline, CDR1 is SNHLY and CDR2 is FYNNEI. V was shortened by 7 bases and J by 12 bases, with 21 bases between the two germline ends. CDR3 in DNA: TGTGCCAGCACCCCGGGATTTCTTACCCCATCTTTCTTT. This encodes CASTPGFLTPSFF. Complete variable domain (other parts from reference TRBV2 and TRBJ1-1): EPEVTQTPSHQVTQMGQEVILRCVPISNHLYFYWYRQILGQKVEFLVSFYNNEISEKSEIFDDQFSVERPDGSNFTLKIRSTKLEDSAMYFCASTPGFLTPSFFGQGTRLTVV.

The sample holds one count of this clone. The V call is TRBV6-5, the J call TRBJ2-6; D uncertain. The CDR3 runs 13 residues. The germline gives CDR1 MNHEY, CDR2 SVGAGI. CDR3 in DNA: TGTGCTACGACTGGGTATGGGGCCAACGTCCTGACTTTC. Amino acids: CATTGYGANVLTF.

The gene calls are TRBV12-3 or TRBV12-4 and TRBJ1-2, with D unresolved. With 5 bases removed from V and 0 bases from J, the gap between germline ends came to 7 bases. The CDR3 is made up of 13 amino acids. CDR3 sequence: CASSRTANYGYTF. The CDR3 DNA follows: TGTGCCAGCAGTCGAACAGCTAACTATGGCTACACCTTC.

This clone was detected once. V gene TRBV18 combines with J gene TRBJ2-2; D is perhaps TRBD2 (5 bases). In germline, CDR1 is KGHSH, CDR2 LQKENI. The CDR3 totals 14 residues. The germline V and J ends were trimmed by 2 bases and 6 bases, with 10 bases remaining between them. CDR3 coding DNA: TGTGCCAGCTCACCAGGTTCCGGGGCCGGGGAGCTGTTTTTT. As protein: CASSPGSGAGELFF.

V is TRBV14 and J is TRBJ2-3; 12 bases align to TRBD2. Germline V gene data show CDR1 as SGHDN and CDR2 as FVKESK. Losses at the gene ends were 4 bases for V and 6 bases for J; bases not matched to a gene: 5. This CDR3 comprises 15 residues. The CDR3 DNA sequence: TGTGCCAGCAGCCCGACTAGCGGGAGTAGGGATACGCAGTATTTT. Translation gives CASSPTSGSRDTQYF.

V usage is TRBV3-1 (or the pseudogene TRBV3-2) and J usage is TRBJ1-3; weak D call: TRBD1 (5 bases). Germline-derived CDR1 and CDR2 are LGHDT and YNNKEL (reference sequence). CDR3 length: 16 residues. Trimming took off 6 bases at V and 0 bases at J, with 15 bases between the two ends. CDR3 nucleotides: TGTGCCAGCAGTGGGGGGACCCCTTACTCTGGAAACACCATATATTTT. It specifies CASSGGTPYSGNTIYF.

The V call is TRBV18, the J call TRBJ1-6, with 8 bases fitting TRBD1. The germline V gene encodes CDR1 KGHSH and CDR2 LQKENI. The CDR3 loop spans 14 amino acids. Unmatched junction bases numbered 3, after V lost 6 bases and J lost 5 bases. CDR3 bases: TGTGCCAGCTCTCCGGGACAGGATAATTCACCCCTCCACTTT. Its translation is CASSPGQDNSPLHF.

The V and J genes are TRBV2 and TRBJ2-7; D is possibly TRBD1 (6 bases). The germline V gene has CDR1 SNHLY and CDR2 FYNNEI. This CDR3 region has 12 residues. Trimming pared 5 bases from V and 7 bases from J, leaving 12 bases between. CDR3 residues: CASSSQGGEQYF. In nucleotides, the CDR3 is TGTGCCAGCAGTTCACAGGGTGGTGAGCAGTACTTC.

The rearrangement joins TRBV2 to TRBJ2-1, with 15 bases that match TRBD2. Germline CDR1 reads SNHLY; CDR2 reads FYNNEI. The length of the CDR3 is 14 residues. J gave up 7 bases and V 7 bases, and 2 bases lay outside the gene matches. The CDR3 reads CASNGLAGGNEQFF. Here the CDR3 DNA reads TGTGCCAGCAATGGACTAGCGGGAGGGAATGAGCAGTTCTTC.

The chain joins TRBV27 to TRBJ2-3; tentative D call: TRBD1 (6 bases). The V end was cut by 5 bases, the J end by 5 bases, with 14 bases between. CDR1 and CDR2 from the germline V gene are MNHEY and SMNVEV (reference sequence). The CDR3 covers 14 residues. Here the CDR3 DNA reads TGTGCCAGCAGTCCAAGCACAGGGTTAGATACGCAGTATTTT. It encodes CASSPSTGLDTQYF.

For the CDR3, the DNA is TGTGCTAGTGGTTCAACAGGGTCCGGAAACACCATATATTTT. Translated, it gives CASGSTGSGNTIYF. The rearrangement links TRBV12-5 to TRBJ1-3; TRBD1 might be the D (6 bases). The ends were cut back, 4 bases at V and 4 bases at J, with 11 bases in the middle. The CDR3 runs 14 residues. CDR1 is LGHNT and CDR2 is FRNRAP in the germline V gene. The whole variable domain, filled in from reference TRBV12-5 and TRBJ1-3, reads DARVTQTPRHKVTEMGQEVTMRCQPILGHNTVFWYRQTMMQGLELLAYFRNRAPLDDSGMPKDRFSAEMPDATLATLKIQPSEPRDSAVYFCASGSTGSGNTIYFGEGSWLTVV.

The chain joins TRBV11-3 to TRBJ1-1, with a tentative D call TRBD1 (5 bases). V gave up 6 bases and J gave up 0 bases, with 11 bases separating them. The germline V gene has CDR1 SGHNT and CDR2 YENEEA. The CDR3 is 14 amino acids. This chain's CDR3 is CASRWGVMNTEAFF. CDR3 DNA sequence: TGTGCCAGCAGGTGGGGGGTCATGAACACTGAAGCTTTCTTT.

The chain uses TRBV5-1 and TRBJ1-2, with 7 positions matching TRBD1. The CDR3 extends over 15 amino acids. CDR1 and CDR2 (germline): SGHRS, YFSETQ. Unmatched junction bases numbered 3, after V lost 0 bases and J lost 1 base. This chain's CDR3 is CASSLVAGGNYGYTF. In DNA, the CDR3 is TGCGCCAGCAGCTTGGTGGCAGGGGGTAACTATGGCTACACCTTC.